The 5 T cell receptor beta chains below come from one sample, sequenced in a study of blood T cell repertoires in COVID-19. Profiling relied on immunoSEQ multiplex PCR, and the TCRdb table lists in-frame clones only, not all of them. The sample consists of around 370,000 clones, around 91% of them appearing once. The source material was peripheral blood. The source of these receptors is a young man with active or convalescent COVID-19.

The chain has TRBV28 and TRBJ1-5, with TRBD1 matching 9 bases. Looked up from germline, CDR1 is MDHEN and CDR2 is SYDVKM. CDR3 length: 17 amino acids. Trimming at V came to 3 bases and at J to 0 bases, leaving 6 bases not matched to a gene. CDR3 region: CASSLDRGSYSNQPQHF. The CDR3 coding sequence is TGTGCCAGCAGTTTGGACAGGGGATCCTATAGCAATCAGCCCCAGCATTTT. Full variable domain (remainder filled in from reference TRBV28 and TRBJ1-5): DVKVTQSSRYLVKRTGEKVFLECVQDMDHENMFWYRQDPGLGLRLIYFSYDVKMKEKGDIPEGYSVSREKKERFSLILESASTNQTSMYLCASSLDRGSYSNQPQHFGDGTRLSIL.

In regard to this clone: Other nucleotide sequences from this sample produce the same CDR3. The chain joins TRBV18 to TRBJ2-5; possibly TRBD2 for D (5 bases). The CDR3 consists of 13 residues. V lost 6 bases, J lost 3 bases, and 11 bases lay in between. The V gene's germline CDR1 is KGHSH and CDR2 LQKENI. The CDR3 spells CASSPPGKETQYF. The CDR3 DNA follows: TGTGCCAGCTCCCCTCCCGGGAAAGAGACCCAGTACTTC.

The chain's CDR3 is CSVEDGGETQYF. CDR3 in DNA: TGCAGCGTTGAGGACGGAGGAGAGACCCAGTACTTC. This chain links TRBV29-1 with TRBJ2-5; D is possibly TRBD2 (5 bases). Trimming cost V 3 bases and J 4 bases, with 9 bases left between them. Germline CDR1 SQVTM, CDR2 ANQGSEA. This CDR3 is 12 amino acids long.

The DNA for the CDR3 is TGTGCCAGCCCAAAGCGGGGATCCACTGAAGCTTTCTTT. Translating gives CASPKRGSTEAFF. The rearrangement uses TRBV28 and TRBJ1-1; D not certain. The CDR3 is made up of 13 amino acids. The germline gives CDR1 MDHEN, CDR2 SYDVKM. V lost 8 bases and J 4 bases, leaving 14 bases between the germline ends.

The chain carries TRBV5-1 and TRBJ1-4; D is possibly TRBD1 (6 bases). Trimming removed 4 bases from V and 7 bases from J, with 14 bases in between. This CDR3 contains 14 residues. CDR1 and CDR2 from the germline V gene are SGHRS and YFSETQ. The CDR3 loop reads CASSPHREIEKLFF. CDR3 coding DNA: TGCGCCAGCAGCCCCCACAGGGAAATTGAAAAACTGTTTTTT.